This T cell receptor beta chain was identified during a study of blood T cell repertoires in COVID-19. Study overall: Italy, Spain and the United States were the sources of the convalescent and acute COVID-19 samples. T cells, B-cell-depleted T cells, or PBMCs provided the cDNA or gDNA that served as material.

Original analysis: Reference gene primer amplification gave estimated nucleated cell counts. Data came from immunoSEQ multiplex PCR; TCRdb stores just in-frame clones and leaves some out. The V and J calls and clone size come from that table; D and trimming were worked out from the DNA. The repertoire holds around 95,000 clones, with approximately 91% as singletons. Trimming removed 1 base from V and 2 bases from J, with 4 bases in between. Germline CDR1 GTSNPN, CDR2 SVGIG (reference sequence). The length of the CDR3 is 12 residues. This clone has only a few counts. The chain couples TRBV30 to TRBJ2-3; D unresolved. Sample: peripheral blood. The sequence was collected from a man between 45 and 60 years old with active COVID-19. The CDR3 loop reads CAWSAYTDTQYF. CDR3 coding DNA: TGTGCCTGGAGTGCGTACACAGATACGCAGTATTTT.